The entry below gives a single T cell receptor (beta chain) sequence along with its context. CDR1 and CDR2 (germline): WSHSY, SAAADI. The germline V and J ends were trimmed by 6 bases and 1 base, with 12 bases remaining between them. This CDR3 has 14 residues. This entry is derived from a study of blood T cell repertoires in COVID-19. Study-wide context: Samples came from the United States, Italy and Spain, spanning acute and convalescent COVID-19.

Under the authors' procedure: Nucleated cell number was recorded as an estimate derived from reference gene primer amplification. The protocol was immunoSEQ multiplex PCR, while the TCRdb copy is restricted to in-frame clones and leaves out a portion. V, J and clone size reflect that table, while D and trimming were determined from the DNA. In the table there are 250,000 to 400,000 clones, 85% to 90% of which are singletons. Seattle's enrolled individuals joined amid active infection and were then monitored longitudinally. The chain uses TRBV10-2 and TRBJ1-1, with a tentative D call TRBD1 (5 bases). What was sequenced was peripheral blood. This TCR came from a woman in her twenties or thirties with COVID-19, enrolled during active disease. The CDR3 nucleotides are TGCGCCAGCAGGCCGGGACTGGAGAACACTGAAGCTTTCTTT. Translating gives CASRPGLENTEAFF.